The TCR beta chain under discussion was sequenced for a study of Ad26.COV2.S vaccination and SARS-CoV-2 variants. Findings and limits, study-wide: Reported post-vaccination CD8+ and CD4+ T cell responses to spike showed substantial breadth. Greater spike-specific TCR breadth was seen in vaccine recipients than in placebo recipients. Researchers cautioned that TCR breadth and depth analyses may have underestimated total T cell responses. Vaccinees and placebo recipients showed similar non-spike TCR breadth.

Generated by immunoSEQ multiplex PCR, the TCRdb table keeps only in-frame clones and is missing some. The data show approximately 90,000 clones, less than 85% seen once. Germline-derived CDR1 and CDR2 are MNHEY and SVGAGI. The V segment lost 4 bases and the J segment 2 bases; nucleotides outside the gene matches: 1. CDR3 size: 13 residues. A remark on this clone: Its antigen is not known.

The material was peripheral blood, obtained after recovery from COVID-19. The TCR was taken from a human donor who had recovered from COVID-19. The chain carries TRBV6-5 and TRBJ1-2, with TRBD1 matching 7 bases. The CDR3 DNA is TGTGCCAGCAGTTTGACAGGGAACTATGGCTACACCTTC. Translated, it gives CASSLTGNYGYTF.